This TCR beta chain emerged from a study of neurological immune-mediated disorders. Over 160 million TCR-beta sequences from 15-18 subjects were obtained in each sequencing run. TCRdb reanalysed the 5' RACE reads using MiXCR and keeps one entry per CDR3 protein. This sample has around 20,000 distinct CDR3 sequences, with around an eighth found just once. On this clonotype itself: Its matching antigen is unknown.

Study results and limitations: The expanded clones of different subjects shared no CDR3 amino acid sequences (suggesting private repertoires in all groups). The most TCR clonal expansion was seen in HTLV-1-associated myelopathy, whereas the least was seen in multiple sclerosis, below the level in healthy controls.

This CDR3 comprises 14 residues. Germline assignment: CDR1 DFQATT and CDR2 SNEGSKA (reference sequence). V lost 0 bases, J lost 7 bases, and 7 bases stayed unmatched. J is TRBJ1-2 and V is TRBV20-1, with 8 bases that match TRBD1. Sample: PBMCs. The clonotype was recovered from a woman aged 60-75 years with HTLV-1-associated myelopathy (HAM/TSP). This CDR3 reads CSARDLGQGRGYTF. The CDR3 DNA reads as TGCAGTGCTAGAGACCTAGGACAGGGTCGTGGCTACACCTTC.